This T cell receptor (beta chain) was found in a study of blood T cell repertoires in COVID-19 (dated by TCRdb to 2018 to 2020). General notes on the study: Samples from collaborators originated in the United States, Italy and Spain and spanned both the acute and convalescent phases of COVID-19. HLA class I and class II types, where available, came from metadata supplied by the sample provider rather than from assay-based typing. Deeply sampled blood TCRbeta repertoires from subjects exposed to, actively infected with, or recovered from COVID-19 were included in the dataset. The repertoires were made available in a free public database intended to serve as a resource for research on the immune response to SARS-CoV-2. The sample metadata nearly always contained a de-identified subject ID, COVID-19 status, age in years and sex. The prospective study material was composed of cDNA or gDNA derived from T cells, B-cell-depleted T cells, or PBMCs. The samples were drawn from two sources: the first 160 participants of the ongoing ImmuneRACE study, and 1,000 to 1,500 subjects contributed by 6 global collaborators.

Overall study results and their limits: How much clinical and demographic metadata was included differed by source and by participant, and the metadata was provided uncurated.

Measured from the cysteine to the phenylalanine, the CDR3 is 15 residues long. Of all the DNA, just the CDR3 is kept, 45 bases in frame from base 1. Sequences LNHDA (CDR1) and SQIVND (CDR2) are obtained from the germline V gene (reference sequence). For this chain, trimming is 4 bases at the V end and 8 bases at the J end, and the number of junction bases without a gene match is 9. TCRbeta CDR3 regions were amplified from genomic DNA by means of the immunoSEQ Assay, a bias-controlled multiplex PCR. For the original study's pipeline: The number of nucleated cells in each sample was estimated from the amplification of reference gene primers within the assay. To quantify the absolute abundance of each unique TCRbeta CDR3 rearrangement, sequence reads were collapsed and filtered. For each sample, productive Simpson clonality was calculated as the square root of Simpson's diversity index over productive rearrangements. Drawn from immuneACCESS, this table holds only the in-frame rearrangements with V and J called that TCRdb kept. Clones are partly lost; checked studies trace under half to an unresolved V gene and leave the rest unexplained. The V and J calls and clone size were taken over from that table, and D and trimming were inferred from the DNA. The sample table contains a few hundred thousand clones; only one count was recorded for roughly 86% of them. 1.5% to 2% of the sample belongs to the ten largest clones.

In Seattle, one collaborating source enrolled patients while the infection was active and tracked those patients longitudinally over the course of disease. The collaborating institutions used their own protocols to collect whole blood in K2EDTA tubes. For TCRbeta analysis, collaborator samples were shipped as frozen whole blood, as isolated PBMCs, or as DNA extracted from either sample type. As concerns this clone: Its recognized antigen is unknown. No base quality information exists; no much larger clone differs at one position.

Recombination joined TRBV19 with TRBJ1-1; TRBD1 fits 11 bases in the junction. The TCR comes from a woman aged 25 to 39 with COVID-19, enrolled during active disease. Sequencing was performed on peripheral blood. CDR3 region: CASSSLSRDRGEAFF. The nucleotide sequence reads TGTGCCAGTAGTAGCCTTTCCCGGGACAGGGGGGAAGCTTTCTTT.